These 21 T cell receptor beta chains share one sample of origin, sequenced in a study of shared clonotypes between healthy human individuals. The data were produced by immunoSEQ multiplex PCR, yet TCRdb's version contains in-frame clones alone and is incomplete. The repertoire holds 450,000 to 500,000 clones, with 70% to 85% as singletons. The sample was PBMCs. The receptors originated from a woman in her thirties or forties in good health. Some clones in this sample may be carry-over from other donors' samples.

This clone was found once. The J gene is TRBJ2-3, the V gene TRBV7-2; 8 positions match TRBD2. This CDR3 comprises 14 residues. Germline CDR1 reads SGHTA; CDR2 reads FQGNSA. J was trimmed by 4 bases and V by 5 bases; bases with no gene match: 5. Here the CDR3 reads CASSRREGADTQYF. The CDR3 DNA is TGTGCCAGCAGCAGACGGGAGGGGGCAGATACGCAGTATTTT.

This clone appeared a few times. The rearrangement links TRBV19 to TRBJ1-5; weak D call: TRBD1 (6 bases). The germline V gene encodes CDR1 LNHDA and CDR2 SQIVND (reference sequence). The CDR3 consists of 14 residues. Trimming left V 5 bases short and J 5 bases short, with 13 bases between. CDR3 DNA sequence: TGTGCCAGTAGTTTTGGACAGTGGGATCAGCCCCAGCATTTT. This sequence encodes CASSFGQWDQPQHF.

This clone was observed a handful of times. The V call is TRBV30, the J call TRBJ1-4, with D unresolved. The CDR3 has 11 amino acids. Germline V gene lookup returns CDR1 GTSNPN and CDR2 SVGIG (reference sequence). With 0 bases removed from V and 8 bases from J, the gap between germline ends came to 4 bases. CDR3 sequence (DNA): TGTGCCTGGAGTGTACAGGAAAAACTGTTTTTT. This sequence encodes CAWSVQEKLFF.

The V call is TRBV30, the J call TRBJ2-7; D uncertain. Germline loops: CDR1 GTSNPN, CDR2 SVGIG (reference sequence). The CDR3 runs to 12 residues. V lost 0 bases and J lost 3, with 6 bases in between. CDR3 in amino acids: CAWSVSNYEQYF. The CDR3 coding sequence is TGTGCCTGGAGTGTAAGTAACTACGAGCAGTACTTC.

The chain is built from TRBV6-1 and TRBJ2-2; D gene unclear. The germline V and J ends were trimmed by 6 bases and 7 bases, with 18 bases remaining between them. Per germline, CDR1 MNHNS and CDR2 SASEGT. The CDR3 totals 15 residues. For the CDR3, the DNA is TGTGCCAGCAGGGTAACAAGGAGCCCGGGCGGGGAGCTGTTTTTT. Translated: CASRVTRSPGGELFF.

This rearrangement joins TRBV11-3 to TRBJ2-1; 9 bases match TRBD2. CDR1 and CDR2 (germline): SGHNT, YENEEA. The junction had 17 bases not matched to a gene; V was cut back by 3 bases and J by 8 bases. The CDR3 is 18 residues long. CDR3 in DNA: TGTGCCAGCAGCTTTGGGGGGCGGAGGACTAGCGAATCGGATGAGCAGTTCTTC. It yields the protein CASSFGGRRTSESDEQFF.

The V and J genes are TRBV19 and TRBJ2-1; 12 nucleotides line up with TRBD2. Germline V lookup: CDR1 LNHDA, CDR2 SQIVND (reference sequence). V lost 6 bases, J lost 3 bases, and 3 bases stayed unmatched. The CDR3 covers 15 residues. The CDR3 region has the DNA TGTGCCAGTAGCCCGACTAGCGGGGGCTACAATGAGCAGTTCTTC. Amino acid sequence: CASSPTSGGYNEQFF.

This chain uses TRBV5-4 with TRBJ1-1, with TRBD1 matching 8 bases. V lost 3 bases, J lost 0 bases, and 4 bases stayed unmatched. CDR1 and CDR2 (germline): SGHNT, YYREEE (reference sequence). The CDR3 contains 15 residues. Here the CDR3 reads CASSSGTGLNTEAFF. The CDR3 nucleotides are TGTGCCAGCAGCTCCGGGACAGGACTGAACACTGAAGCTTTCTTT. Full variable domain (rest looked up from reference TRBV5-4 and TRBJ1-1): ETGVTQSPTHLIKTRGQQVTLRCSSQSGHNTVSWYQQALGQGPQFIFQYYREEENGRGNFPPRFSGLQFPNYSSELNVNALELDDSALYLCASSSGTGLNTEAFFGQGTRLTVV.

The rearrangement uses TRBV4-1 and TRBJ2-2; the D gene is possibly TRBD1 (5 bases). The CDR3 consists of 15 residues. Germline V gives CDR1 MGHRA, CDR2 YSYEKL. V was clipped by 1 base and J by 7 bases, with 13 bases between them. CDR3 in amino acids: CASSQGHSRDGELFF. As DNA, the CDR3 is TGCGCCAGCAGCCAAGGTCACAGCAGGGACGGGGAGCTGTTTTTT.

The CDR3 DNA is TGTGCCAGCAGGGGGGCGGGACTAGCGGAGTACGAGCAGTACTTC. Translating it yields CASRGAGLAEYEQYF. The chain uses TRBV6-5 and TRBJ2-7; 11 bases line up with TRBD2. Germline assignment: CDR1 MNHEY and CDR2 SVGAGI. The CDR3 extends over 15 amino acids. The V segment lost 6 bases and the J segment 4 bases; nucleotides outside the gene matches: 8.

The chain carries TRBV5-6 and TRBJ1-3; 9 bases align to TRBD1. This CDR3 has 16 amino acids. V gave up 4 bases and J gave up 0 bases; unmatched junction bases: 5. Germline CDR1 is SGHDT and CDR2 is YYEEEE. The CDR3 loop is CASSTSTGGSGNTIYF. CDR3 nucleotide sequence: TGTGCCAGCAGCACTTCGACAGGGGGCTCTGGAAACACCATATATTTT.

This clone was observed at least ten times. Different DNA sequences within this sample yield the same CDR3. This rearrangement joins TRBV10-3 to TRBJ2-7, with TRBD1 as a possible D gene (6 bases). The CDR3 is 16 residues long. With 4 bases removed from V and 2 bases from J, the gap between germline ends came to 18 bases. Germline values: CDR1 ENHRY, CDR2 SYGVKD. This CDR3 reads CAISAGQGTVTYEQYF. For the CDR3, the DNA is TGTGCCATCAGTGCGGGTCAGGGGACCGTAACCTACGAGCAGTACTTC.

This chain joins TRBV19 and TRBJ1-5; D ambiguous. The CDR3 totals 14 residues. Trimming took 1 base from V and 2 from J, leaving 6 bases between them. CDR1 and CDR2 from the germline V gene are LNHDA and SQIVND (reference sequence). In nucleotides, the CDR3 is TGTGCCAGTAGTATAGCTGGGGGCAATCAGCCCCAGCATTTT. This codes for CASSIAGGNQPQHF.

The table lists this clone with a count of one. The rearrangement uses TRBV18 and TRBJ2-5; no clear D gene. V lost 6 bases and J 3 bases, leaving 20 bases between the germline ends. This CDR3 has 16 residues. Germline assignment: CDR1 KGHSH and CDR2 LQKENI. The DNA of the CDR3 is TGTGCCAGCTCGCACAACAGAGAGAAACCAAAAGAGACCCAGTACTTC. This encodes CASSHNREKPKETQYF.

Concerning this clone itself: A far bigger clonotype differs at one base, so this is likely a read error. The sample carries other DNA sequences with the same CDR3. This chain connects TRBV6-5 to TRBJ1-1; TRBD1 aligns across 7 bases. The CDR3 spans 12 residues. Per germline, CDR1 MNHEY and CDR2 SVGAGI. V was pared by 6 bases and J by 5 bases, with 3 bases of the junction left unmatched. The CDR3 DNA reads TGTGCCAGCAGCACAGGGGAGACTGAAGCTTTCTTT. Translating it yields CASSTGETEAFF.

This clone was counted a single time. The chain joins TRBV5-1 to TRBJ2-3, with 8 bases matching TRBD2. V trimming: 0 bases; J trimming: 4 bases; junction bases outside the gene matches: 7. From germline, CDR1 is SGHRS and CDR2 YFSETQ. The length of the CDR3 is 16 residues. CDR3 region: CASSLAPRGGADTQYF. DNA for the CDR3: TGCGCCAGCAGCTTGGCACCCCGGGGGGGGGCAGATACGCAGTATTTT.

The rearrangement joins TRBV7-6 to TRBJ2-3; TRBD2 agrees at 7 bases. Unmatched junction bases numbered 3, after V lost 2 bases and J lost 4 bases. The germline gives CDR1 SGHVS, CDR2 FNYEAQ. The CDR3 extends over 14 amino acids. CDR3 DNA sequence: TGTGCCAGCAGCTTACTGGGGAGGGCAGATACGCAGTATTTT. It specifies CASSLLGRADTQYF. Full variable domain (missing parts from reference TRBV7-6 and TRBJ2-3): GAGVSQSPRYKVTKRGQDVALRCDPISGHVSLYWYRQALGQGPEFLTYFNYEAQQDKSGLPNDRFSAERPEGSISTLTIQRTEQRDSAMYRCASSLLGRADTQYFGPGTRLTVL.

This sequence joins TRBV6-1 and TRBJ2-3; no firm D call. The CDR3 runs 13 residues. V was clipped by 6 bases and J by 1 base, with 8 bases between them. Germline assignment: CDR1 MNHNS and CDR2 SASEGT. CDR3 region: CASRTRGTDTQYF. The CDR3 DNA reads TGTGCCAGCAGGACCAGAGGCACAGATACGCAGTATTTT.

Only a few counts were recorded for this clone. The gene calls are TRBV29-1 and TRBJ1-1, with no clear D. The V gene lost 5 bases and the J gene lost 0 bases, with 13 bases spanning the gap. Germline CDR1 SQVTM, CDR2 ANQGSEA. The CDR3 totals 14 residues. The CDR3 sequence: CSVRSRILNTEAFF. In DNA form, the CDR3 reads TGCAGCGTTAGAAGTCGGATCTTGAACACTGAAGCTTTCTTT.

The chain couples TRBV7-6 to TRBJ2-1; D perhaps matches TRBD2 (6 bases). V lost 1 base to trimming and J lost 1 base, with 14 bases between them. The CDR3 spans 17 residues. Germline loops: CDR1 SGHVS, CDR2 FNYEAQ. The CDR3 spells CASSLVPGRESYNEQFF. Written as DNA, the CDR3 is TGTGCCAGCAGCTTAGTCCCCGGGAGAGAATCCTACAATGAGCAGTTCTTC. The full variable domain, in which reference TRBV7-6 and TRBJ2-1 provide the parts outside the CDR3, is GAGVSQSPRYKVTKRGQDVALRCDPISGHVSLYWYRQALGQGPEFLTYFNYEAQQDKSGLPNDRFSAERPEGSISTLTIQRTEQRDSAMYRCASSLVPGRESYNEQFFGPGTRLTVL.

This rearrangement joins TRBV14 to TRBJ2-1; 7 nucleotides line up with TRBD2. CDR1 is SGHDN and CDR2 is FVKESK in the germline V gene. The CDR3 contains 17 residues. V lost 4 bases, J lost 4 bases, and 13 bases stayed unmatched. The CDR3 sequence is CASSPPMGLADYNEQFF. CDR3 DNA: TGTGCCAGCAGCCCGCCGATGGGGCTAGCGGATTACAATGAGCAGTTCTTC.